These 30 T cell receptor beta chains originate from one sample sequenced in a study of blood T cells in healthy people across ages. Sample-barcoded 5' priming and a J-beta primer mix drove a second PCR of 7 to 11 cycles. One entry per CDR3 protein results from TCRdb running MiXCR on the 5' RACE reads. The sample contains 580,000 or so distinct CDR3 sequences, more than 45% of which appear only once. The sample taken for sequencing was blood. These TCRs come from a man aged 80 or over in good health.

The chain joins TRBV20-1 to TRBJ2-5; 11 bases line up with TRBD2. The end of the DNA aligns better with TRBJ2-7, so the J call may be wrong. CDR1 is DFQATT and CDR2 is SNEGSKA in the germline V gene (reference sequence). The CDR3 extends over 14 amino acids. CDR3 DNA: TGCAGTGCTAGGGCACTAGCGGGAGTCTACGAGCAGTACTTC. This sequence encodes CSARALAGVYEQYF.

V is TRBV20-1 and J is TRBJ2-7; 10 bases are a match to TRBD1. The CDR3 loop spans 14 amino acids. V trimming: 5 bases; J trimming: 4 bases; junction bases outside the gene matches: 8. Germline V gene sequence: CDR1 DFQATT, CDR2 SNEGSKA (reference sequence). CDR3 nucleotides: TGCAGTGCTGACTCGGGACAGGGGCCTTACGAGCAGTACTTC. Translated, it gives CSADSGQGPYEQYF.

The chain carries TRBV3-1 and TRBJ2-3; 12 bases are shared with TRBD2. The CDR3 extends over 15 amino acids. Germline CDR1 reads LGHDT; CDR2 reads YNNKEL (reference sequence). J was trimmed by 3 bases and V by 6 bases; bases with no gene match: 4. CDR3 region: CASSFGTSGTDTQYF. As DNA, the CDR3 is TGTGCCAGCAGTTTCGGGACTAGCGGGACAGATACGCAGTATTTT.

This clonotype was observed a few times. The V call is TRBV20-1, the J call TRBJ1-2, with TRBD1 identical over 9 bases. From germline, CDR1 is DFQATT and CDR2 SNEGSKA (reference sequence). The trim removed 6 bases at V and 6 bases at J, leaving 14 bases unmatched. The CDR3 extends over 15 amino acids. This CDR3 is CSAEGYRGRSDGYTF. In nucleotides, the CDR3 is TGCAGTGCCGAGGGATACAGGGGGCGCTCGGATGGCTACACCTTC.

The rearrangement joins TRBV7-3 to TRBJ2-5, with D perhaps matching TRBD2 (6 bases). The CDR3 covers 13 residues. Per germline, CDR1 SGHTA and CDR2 FQGTGA. V lost 5 bases and J lost 7, with 14 bases in between. CDR3 DNA sequence: TGTGCCAGCAGCAGGACTACCCCGGGGACCCAGTACTTC. This codes for CASSRTTPGTQYF.

This clonotype was detected a few times. V is TRBV12-3 or TRBV12-4 and J is TRBJ1-5; TRBD1 might be the D (6 bases). This CDR3 is 16 amino acids long. V was shortened by 6 bases and J by 3 bases, with 18 bases between the two germline ends. DNA for the CDR3: TGTGCCAGCAGGGATGACCCAGGGGCCGACAATCAGCCCCAGCATTTT. Residues: CASRDDPGADNQPQHF.

The gene calls are TRBV5-1 and TRBJ2-1, with 12 nucleotides matching TRBD2. The CDR3 runs 20 residues. Trimming removed 0 bases from V and 0 bases from J; junction bases left unmatched: 10. Germline CDR1 reads SGHRS; CDR2 reads YFSETQ. In DNA form, the CDR3 reads TGCGCCAGCAGCTTGGACGGAGGGACTAGCGGGCAGGGCTCCTACAATGAGCAGTTCTTC. The encoded protein is CASSLDGGTSGQGSYNEQFF.

This clonotype has just a few counts. The CDR3, as DNA: TGTGCCATCAGTTCAGGTCTTGTGAACTATGGCTACACCTTC. This encodes CAISSGLVNYGYTF. The chain combines TRBV10-3 with TRBJ1-2, with no clear D. From germline, CDR1 is ENHRY and CDR2 SYGVKD. This CDR3 has 14 amino acids. Trimming removed 5 bases from V and 2 bases from J, with 12 bases in between.

V usage is TRBV5-1 and J usage is TRBJ1-6, with a tentative D call TRBD1 (5 bases). There are 15 residues in the CDR3. Per the germline V gene, CDR1 is SGHRS and CDR2 is YFSETQ. V lost 4 bases, J lost 5 bases, and 13 bases lay in between. In DNA, the CDR3 is TGCGCCAGCAGCCGCGACGGGGCTGATAATTCACCCCTCCACTTT. Residues: CASSRDGADNSPLHF.

This rearrangement joins TRBV6-5 to TRBJ2-3; 11 bases fit TRBD2. The germline V gene has CDR1 MNHEY and CDR2 SVGAGI. This CDR3 contains 19 residues. The V gene end was trimmed by 4 bases and the J gene end by 4 bases; junction bases not matched to a gene: 16. CDR3 loop: CASSLLGLAVPRGADTQYF. The DNA of the CDR3 is TGTGCCAGCAGTTTACTGGGACTAGCGGTTCCACGGGGGGCAGATACGCAGTATTTT.

This clonotype was seen a handful of times. The rearrangement links TRBV29-1 to TRBJ2-5; D possibly corresponds to TRBD2 (5 bases). Trimming cost V 0 bases and J 3 bases, with 23 bases left between them. Germline CDR1 SQVTM, CDR2 ANQGSEA. CDR3 length: 18 residues. The CDR3: CSVEDRPSMGEREETQYF. The CDR3 nucleotides are TGCAGCGTTGAAGATCGCCCTTCCATGGGAGAAAGAGAAGAGACCCAGTACTTC.

The chain uses TRBV6-5 and TRBJ1-2; weak D call: TRBD1 (5 bases). The V and J ends lost 2 bases and 4 bases respectively, with 14 bases between them. The length of the CDR3 is 15 residues. Germline V CDR1 and CDR2: MNHEY, SVGAGI. The CDR3 sequence: CASSYRTHNSYGYTF. CDR3 nucleotides: TGTGCCAGCAGTTACCGGACACACAACTCCTATGGCTACACCTTC.

Details on this clonotype: The CDR3 does not close with the conserved phenylalanine or tryptophan, likely indicating a read error. V usage is TRBV6-2 or TRBV6-3 and J usage is TRBJ2-5; maybe TRBD2 (6 bases). The CDR3 is 16 residues long. Trimming stripped 0 bases from V and 2 bases from J, with 13 bases between. Looked up from germline, CDR1 is MNHEY and CDR2 is SVGEGT. The CDR3 nucleotides read TGTGCCAGCAGTTACTCTAGTTTGGACTATCAAGAGACCCAGTACGTC. Its translation is CASSYSSLDYQETQYV.

This clonotype appeared a few times. This sequence may be a read error, since a much larger clone differs from it by one base. This chain uses TRBV7-2 with TRBJ2-1, with 9 bases that match TRBD2. Germline V CDR1 and CDR2: SGHTA, FQGNSA. The V and J ends lost 4 bases and 2 bases, in that order; junction bases with no gene match: 3. This CDR3 comprises 15 residues. The chain's CDR3 is CASSSSSGTYNEQFF. CDR3 bases: TGTGCCAGCAGCTCCTCTAGCGGGACCTACAATGAGCAGTTCTTC.

The J gene is TRBJ1-2, the V gene TRBV28; D gene ambiguous. Between the trimmed V and J ends, which lost 4 bases and 0 bases, there was a span of 18 bases. This CDR3 has 17 amino acids. From germline, CDR1 is MDHEN and CDR2 SYDVKM. This chain's CDR3 is CASSSSSEPRANYGYTF. The CDR3 DNA sequence: TGTGCCAGCAGTTCCTCTTCCGAACCGAGAGCTAACTATGGCTACACCTTC.

V is TRBV5-1 and J is TRBJ1-5; 8 nucleotides match TRBD1. With V trimmed by 4 bases and J by 3 bases, 6 bases remained unmatched. The CDR3 totals 15 residues. Germline CDR1 and CDR2: SGHRS and YFSETQ. This CDR3 is CASSLTGVPNQPQHF. The CDR3 DNA sequence: TGCGCCAGCAGCCTGACAGGGGTACCCAATCAGCCCCAGCATTTT.

This clonotype has only a few counts. The V gene is TRBV28, the J gene TRBJ2-7; D is ambiguous. The CDR3 runs to 12 residues. Germline V CDR1 and CDR2: MDHEN, SYDVKM. V was shortened by 8 bases and J by 3 bases, with 11 bases between the two germline ends. The CDR3 bases are TGTGCCAGCGCCGGCAGTCTCTACGAGCAGTACTTC. Translation: CASAGSLYEQYF.

CDR3: CASSQNPGAPYEQYF. The DNA for the CDR3 is TGTGCCAGCAGCCAAAACCCAGGGGCCCCCTACGAGCAGTACTTC. V usage is TRBV3-1 and J usage is TRBJ2-7; D possibly corresponds to TRBD1 (6 bases). Germline CDR1 LGHDT, CDR2 YNNKEL (reference sequence). This CDR3 has 15 amino acids. V lost 2 bases to trimming and J lost 2 bases, with 13 bases between them.

With regard to this clonotype: The germline gene is not matched at one end of the junction; a read error may be the cause. The genes are TRBV6-2 or TRBV6-3 and TRBJ2-1; TRBD2 is a possible D gene (5 bases). CDR3 size: 15 residues. The germline V gene encodes CDR1 MNHEY and CDR2 SVGEGT. CDR3 nucleotide sequence: TGTACCAGCAGTTACGGGGTCCCAGAATACAATGAGCAGTTCTTC. Residues: CTSSYGVPEYNEQFF.

Many counts were recorded for this clonotype. The rearrangement links TRBV20-1 to TRBJ2-1; D assignment may be TRBD1 or TRBD2 (5 bases each). This CDR3 region has 10 residues. The germline V gene has CDR1 DFQATT and CDR2 SNEGSKA (reference sequence). The chain's CDR3 is CSLGVGEQFF. DNA for the CDR3: TGCAGCTTGGGGGTGGGTGAGCAGTTCTTC.

This clonotype has only a few counts. J is TRBJ2-1 and V is TRBV7-9; the D is unclear. Germline assignment: CDR1 SEHNR and CDR2 FQNEAQ (reference sequence). Trimming stripped 6 bases from V and 7 bases from J, with 10 bases between. CDR3 length equals 12 residues. CDR3 coding DNA: TGTGCCAGCAGTTGGACGAGTAATGAGCAGTTCTTC. Translated: CASSWTSNEQFF.

This clonotype was counted a few times. The chain carries TRBV6-2 or TRBV6-3 and TRBJ2-7; TRBD1 aligns across 9 bases. Germline V gene lookup returns CDR1 MNHEY and CDR2 SVGEGT. The CDR3 sequence is 14 residues long. The trim removed 6 bases at V and 2 bases at J, leaving 5 bases unmatched. The CDR3 nucleotides are TGTGCCAGCAGAGGACAGGGGTCCCCCTACGAGCAGTACTTC. The encoded protein is CASRGQGSPYEQYF.

J is TRBJ1-1 and V is TRBV29-1; D is undetermined. Trimming removed 5 bases from V and 10 bases from J, with 23 bases in between. Per germline, CDR1 SQVTM and CDR2 ANQGSEA. The CDR3 runs 14 residues. The CDR3 is CSVRPPEPRTRAFF. CDR3 coding DNA: TGCAGCGTTCGGCCCCCAGAGCCCAGGACTAGAGCTTTCTTT.

This clonotype was seen at least ten times. The genes are TRBV6-5 and TRBJ2-1; D is possibly TRBD1 or TRBD2 (6 bases each). This CDR3 has 13 residues. V was trimmed by 8 bases and J by 3 bases, leaving 11 bases between them. Germline V gene sequence: CDR1 MNHEY, CDR2 SVGAGI. Written as DNA, the CDR3 is TGTGCCAGCGGGGGGACATTCTACAATGAGCAGTTCTTC. Translated, it gives CASGGTFYNEQFF.

V usage is TRBV4-2 and J usage is TRBJ2-1; 7 bases agree with TRBD2. This CDR3 has 16 amino acids. The trim removed 1 base at V and 7 bases at J, leaving 10 bases unmatched. Germline V gene sequence: CDR1 LGHNA, CDR2 YNFKEQ. For the CDR3, the DNA is TGTGCCAGCAGCCAAGTAGGGACTAATCGTGCGAATGAGCAGTTCTTC. This codes for CASSQVGTNRANEQFF.

This clonotype was observed a handful of times. This rearrangement joins TRBV12-3 or TRBV12-4 to TRBJ2-7; D unresolved. Trimming removed 0 bases at V and 4 bases at J, with 7 bases between. This CDR3 spans 13 amino acids. CDR3 in amino acids: CASSLALGYEQYF. DNA of the CDR3: TGTGCCAGCAGTTTAGCGTTAGGGTACGAGCAGTACTTC.

The genes are TRBV18 and TRBJ2-7; perhaps TRBD2 as D (5 bases). With 2 bases removed from V and 2 bases from J, the gap between germline ends came to 10 bases. The CDR3 runs 14 residues. The germline V gene encodes CDR1 KGHSH and CDR2 LQKENI. CDR3 DNA sequence: TGTGCCAGCTCACCAGAACTAGTGACCTACGAGCAGTACTTC. This gives the protein CASSPELVTYEQYF. The full variable domain, in which reference TRBV18 and TRBJ2-7 provide the parts outside the CDR3, is NAGVMQNPRHLVRRRGQEARLRCSPMKGHSHVYWYRQLPEEGLKFMVYLQKENIIDESGMPKERFSAEFPKEGPSILRIQQVVRGDSAAYFCASSPELVTYEQYFGPGTRLTVT.

With regard to this clonotype: A read error may produce the germline difference seen at one junction end. This chain uses TRBV18 with TRBJ1-2; TRBD1 might be the D (6 bases). Per the germline V gene, CDR1 is KGHSH and CDR2 is LQKENI. The CDR3 consists of 13 residues. The chain's CDR3 is CASAPEQGIGYTF. CDR3 DNA sequence: TGTGCCAGCGCACCAGAGCAGGGGATCGGCTACACCTTC.

This rearrangement joins TRBV3-1 to TRBJ2-7; D ambiguous. The J call is in doubt because the DNA end fits TRBJ2-5 better. Germline assignment: CDR1 LGHDT and CDR2 YNNKEL (reference sequence). The CDR3 sequence is 12 residues long. This CDR3 is CASSQDEKTQYF. The DNA for the CDR3 is TGTGCCAGCAGCCAAGATGAAAAGACCCAGTACTTC.

The V and J genes are TRBV25-1 and TRBJ1-2, with D unresolved. The germline gives CDR1 MGHDK, CDR2 SYGVNS. Trimming pared 3 bases from V and 2 bases from J, leaving 4 bases between. The CDR3 is 12 residues long. CDR3 in amino acids: CASSDRNYGYTF. In DNA, the CDR3 is TGTGCCAGCAGTGACAGGAACTATGGCTACACCTTC.